This T cell receptor beta chain was retrieved from a study of blood T cell repertoires in COVID-19. The overall study: Spain, Italy and the United States supplied samples that represented acute and convalescent COVID-19.

The germline V gene has CDR1 SGHNT and CDR2 YYREEE (reference sequence). The CDR3 has 12 amino acids. Trimming left V 4 bases short and J 5 bases short, with 9 bases between. Sequencing was performed with immunoSEQ multiplex PCR; in TCRdb, only in-frame clones are kept and a portion is missing. The profile shows approximately 150,000 clones, 75% to 90% of them singletons. The source of this sequence is a man aged 60 to 75 who had recovered from COVID-19. Sequenced input: PBMCs or T cells enriched from blood (not recorded which). V and J are TRBV5-4 and TRBJ2-5; no clear D. The CDR3 DNA follows: TGTGCCAGCAGCAGAAAAGCCGAGACCCAGTACTTC. This codes for CASSRKAETQYF.